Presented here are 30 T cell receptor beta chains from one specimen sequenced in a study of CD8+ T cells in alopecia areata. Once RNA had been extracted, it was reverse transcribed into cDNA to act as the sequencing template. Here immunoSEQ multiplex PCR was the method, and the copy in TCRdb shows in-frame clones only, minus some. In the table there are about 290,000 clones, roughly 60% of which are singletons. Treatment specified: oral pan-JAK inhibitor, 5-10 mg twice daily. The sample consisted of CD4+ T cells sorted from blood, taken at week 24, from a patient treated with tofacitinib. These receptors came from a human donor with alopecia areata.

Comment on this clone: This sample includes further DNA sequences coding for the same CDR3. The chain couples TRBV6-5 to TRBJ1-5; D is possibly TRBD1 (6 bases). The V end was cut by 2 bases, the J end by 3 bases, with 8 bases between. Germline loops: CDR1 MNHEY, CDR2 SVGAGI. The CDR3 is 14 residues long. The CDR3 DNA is TGTGCCAGCAGTTACGGGGGGCCCAATCAGCCCCAGCATTTT. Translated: CASSYGGPNQPQHF.

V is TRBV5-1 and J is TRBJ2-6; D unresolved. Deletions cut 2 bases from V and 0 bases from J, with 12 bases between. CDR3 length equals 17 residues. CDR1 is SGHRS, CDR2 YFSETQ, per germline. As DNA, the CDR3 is TGCGCCAGCAGCTTAACCCCATCGAGCTCTGGGGCCAACGTCCTGACTTTC. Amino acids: CASSLTPSSSGANVLTF.

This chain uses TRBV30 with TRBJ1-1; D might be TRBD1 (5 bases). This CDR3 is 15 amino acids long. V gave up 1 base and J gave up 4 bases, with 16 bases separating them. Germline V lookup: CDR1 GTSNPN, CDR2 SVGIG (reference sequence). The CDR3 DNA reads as TGTGCCTGGAGTGGGGCTCGGGGTAGGGGCACTGAAGCTTTCTTT. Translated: CAWSGARGRGTEAFF.

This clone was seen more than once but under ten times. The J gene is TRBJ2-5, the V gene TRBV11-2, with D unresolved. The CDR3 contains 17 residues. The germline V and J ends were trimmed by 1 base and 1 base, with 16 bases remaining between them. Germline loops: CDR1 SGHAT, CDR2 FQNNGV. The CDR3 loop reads CASSLGVPPILQETQYF. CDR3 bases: TGTGCCAGCAGCTTAGGTGTGCCCCCAATACTCCAAGAGACCCAGTACTTC. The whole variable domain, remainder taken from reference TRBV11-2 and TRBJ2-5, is EAGVAQSPRYKIIEKRQSVAFWCNPISGHATLYWYQQILGQGPKLLIQFQNNGVVDDSQLPKDRFSAERLKGVDSTLKIQPAKLEDSAVYLCASSLGVPPILQETQYFGPGTRLLVL.

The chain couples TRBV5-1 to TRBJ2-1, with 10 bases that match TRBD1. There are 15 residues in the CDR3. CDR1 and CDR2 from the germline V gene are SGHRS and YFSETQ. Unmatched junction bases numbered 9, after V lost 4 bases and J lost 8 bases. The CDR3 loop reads CASSVPAGTGDEQFF. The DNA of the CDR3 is TGCGCCAGCAGCGTCCCGGCCGGGACAGGGGATGAGCAGTTCTTC.

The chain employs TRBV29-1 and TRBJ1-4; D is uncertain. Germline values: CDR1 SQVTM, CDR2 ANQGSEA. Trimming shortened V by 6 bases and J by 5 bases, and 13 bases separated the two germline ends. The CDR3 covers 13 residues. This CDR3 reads CSVTVGVNEKLFF. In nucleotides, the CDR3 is TGCAGCGTGACCGTGGGAGTCAATGAAAAACTGTTTTTT.

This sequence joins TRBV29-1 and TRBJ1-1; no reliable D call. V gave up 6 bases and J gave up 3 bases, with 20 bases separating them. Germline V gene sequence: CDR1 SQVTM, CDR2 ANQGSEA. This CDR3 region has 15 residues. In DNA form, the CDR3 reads TGCAGCGTGCTTACAAGTGCTAAAACCGACACTGAAGCTTTCTTT. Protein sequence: CSVLTSAKTDTEAFF.

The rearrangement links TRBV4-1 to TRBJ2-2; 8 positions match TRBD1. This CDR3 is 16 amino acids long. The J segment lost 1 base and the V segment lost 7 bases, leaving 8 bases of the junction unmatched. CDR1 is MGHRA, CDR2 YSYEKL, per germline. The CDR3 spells CASTNPGGLNTGELFF. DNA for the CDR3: TGCGCCAGCACAAATCCAGGGGGCTTGAACACCGGGGAGCTGTTTTTT.

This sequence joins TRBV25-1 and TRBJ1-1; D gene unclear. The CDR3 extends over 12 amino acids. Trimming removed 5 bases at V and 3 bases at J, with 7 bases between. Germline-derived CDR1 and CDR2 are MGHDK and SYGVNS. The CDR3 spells CASSRDDTEAFF. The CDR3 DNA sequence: TGTGCCAGCAGTCGGGATGACACTGAAGCTTTCTTT. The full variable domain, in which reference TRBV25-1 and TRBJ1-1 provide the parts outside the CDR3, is EADIYQTPRYLVIGTGKKITLECSQTMGHDKMYWYQQDPGMELHLIHYSYGVNSTEKGDLSSESTVSRIRTEHFPLTLESARPSHTSQYLCASSRDDTEAFFGQGTRLTVV.

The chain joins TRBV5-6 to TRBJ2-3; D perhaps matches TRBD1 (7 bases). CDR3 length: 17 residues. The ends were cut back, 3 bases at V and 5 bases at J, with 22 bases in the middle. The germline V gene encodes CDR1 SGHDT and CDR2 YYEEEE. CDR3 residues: CASSWVAPGGSGDTQYF. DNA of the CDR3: TGTGCCAGCAGCTGGGTGGCCCCAGGGGGGTCCGGAGATACGCAGTATTTT.

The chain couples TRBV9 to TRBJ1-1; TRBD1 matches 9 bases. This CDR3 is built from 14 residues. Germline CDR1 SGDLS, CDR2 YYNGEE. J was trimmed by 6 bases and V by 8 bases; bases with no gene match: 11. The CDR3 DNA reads TGTGCCAGTCGGGCGGGGACAGGGCTCGCTGAAGCTTTCTTT. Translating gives CASRAGTGLAEAFF. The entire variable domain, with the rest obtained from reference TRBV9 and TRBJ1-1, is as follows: DSGVTQTPKHLITATGQRVTLRCSPRSGDLSVYWYQQSLDQGLQFLIQYYNGEERAKGNILERFSAQQFPDLHSELNLSSLELGDSALYFCASRAGTGLAEAFFGQGTRLTVV.

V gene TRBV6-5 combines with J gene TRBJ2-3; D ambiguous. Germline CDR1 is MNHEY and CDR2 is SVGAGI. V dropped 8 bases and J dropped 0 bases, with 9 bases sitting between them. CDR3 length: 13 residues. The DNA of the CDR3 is TGTGCCAGCCTGAGCCGGAGCACAGATACGCAGTATTTT. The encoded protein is CASLSRSTDTQYF.

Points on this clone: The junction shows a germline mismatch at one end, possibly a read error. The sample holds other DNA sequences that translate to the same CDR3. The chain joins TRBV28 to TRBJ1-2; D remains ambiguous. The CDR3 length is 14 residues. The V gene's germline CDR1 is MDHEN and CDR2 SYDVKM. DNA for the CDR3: TGCGCCAGCCTGACTGGTGGGAGGTACTATGGCTACACCTTC. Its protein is CASLTGGRYYGYTF.

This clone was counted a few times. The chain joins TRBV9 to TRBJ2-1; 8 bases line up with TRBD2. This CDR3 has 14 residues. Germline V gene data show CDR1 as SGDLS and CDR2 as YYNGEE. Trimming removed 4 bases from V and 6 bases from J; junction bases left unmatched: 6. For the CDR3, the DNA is TGTGCCAGCAGCTTTAGCGGGGAGGGCAATGAGCAGTTCTTC. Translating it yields CASSFSGEGNEQFF.

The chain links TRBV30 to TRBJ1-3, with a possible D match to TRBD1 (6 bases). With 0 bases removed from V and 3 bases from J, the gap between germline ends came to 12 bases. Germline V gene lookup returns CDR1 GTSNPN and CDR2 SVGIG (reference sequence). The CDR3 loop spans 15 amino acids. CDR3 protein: CAWSVRRDIGNTIYF. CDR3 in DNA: TGTGCCTGGAGTGTACGTCGGGACATTGGAAACACCATATATTTT.

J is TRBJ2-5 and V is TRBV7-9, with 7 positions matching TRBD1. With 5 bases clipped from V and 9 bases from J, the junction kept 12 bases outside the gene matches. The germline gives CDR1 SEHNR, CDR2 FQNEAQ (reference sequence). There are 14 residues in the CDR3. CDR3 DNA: TGTGCCAGCAGCGTGACAGGGTCCTTAGGGGCCCAGTACTTC. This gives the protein CASSVTGSLGAQYF.

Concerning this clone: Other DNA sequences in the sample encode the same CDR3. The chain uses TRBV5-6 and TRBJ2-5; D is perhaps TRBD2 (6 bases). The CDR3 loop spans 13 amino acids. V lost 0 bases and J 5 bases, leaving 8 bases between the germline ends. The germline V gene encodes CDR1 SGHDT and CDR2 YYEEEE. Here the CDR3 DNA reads TGTGCCAGCAGCTTGGCGGGGGTGGAGACCCAGTACTTC. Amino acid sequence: CASSLAGVETQYF.

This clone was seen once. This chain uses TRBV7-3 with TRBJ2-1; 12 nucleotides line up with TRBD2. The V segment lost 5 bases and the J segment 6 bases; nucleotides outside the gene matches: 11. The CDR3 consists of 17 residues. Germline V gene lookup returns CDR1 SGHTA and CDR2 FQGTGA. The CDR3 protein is CASSPRPSGGASNEQFF. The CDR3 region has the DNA TGTGCCAGCAGCCCCCGGCCTAGCGGGGGGGCATCCAATGAGCAGTTCTTC.

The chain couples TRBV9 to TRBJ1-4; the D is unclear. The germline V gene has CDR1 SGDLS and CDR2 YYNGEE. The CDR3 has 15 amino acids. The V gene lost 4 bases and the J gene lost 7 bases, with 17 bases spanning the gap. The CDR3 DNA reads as TGTGCCAGCAGCCCCCTGTATGGGGATAGTGAAAAACTGTTTTTT. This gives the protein CASSPLYGDSEKLFF. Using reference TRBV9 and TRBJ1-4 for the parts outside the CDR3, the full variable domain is DSGVTQTPKHLITATGQRVTLRCSPRSGDLSVYWYQQSLDQGLQFLIQYYNGEERAKGNILERFSAQQFPDLHSELNLSSLELGDSALYFCASSPLYGDSEKLFFGSGTQLSVL.

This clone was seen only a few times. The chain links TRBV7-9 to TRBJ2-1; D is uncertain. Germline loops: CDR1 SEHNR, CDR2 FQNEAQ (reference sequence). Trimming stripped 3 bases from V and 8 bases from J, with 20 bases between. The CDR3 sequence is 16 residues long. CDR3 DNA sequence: TGTGCCAGCAGCTTTCTGGTAGGCCCCGGCAAGCATGAGCAGTTCTTC. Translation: CASSFLVGPGKHEQFF. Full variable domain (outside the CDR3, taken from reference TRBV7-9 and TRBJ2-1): DTGVSQNPRHKITKRGQNVTFRCDPISEHNRLYWYRQTLGQGPEFLTYFQNEAQLEKSRLLSDRFSAERPKGSFSTLEIQRTEQGDSAMYLCASSFLVGPGKHEQFFGPGTRLTVL.

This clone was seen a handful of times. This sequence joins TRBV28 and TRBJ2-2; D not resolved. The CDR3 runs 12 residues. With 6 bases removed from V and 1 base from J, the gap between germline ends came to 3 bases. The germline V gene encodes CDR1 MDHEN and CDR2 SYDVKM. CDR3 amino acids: CASRVNTGELFF. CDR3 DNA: TGTGCCAGCAGGGTGAACACCGGGGAGCTGTTTTTT.

DNA for the CDR3: TGTGCCAGCGACACTACCCAGGGACCGTATGACTATGGCTACACCTTC. Amino acids: CASDTTQGPYDYGYTF. The rearrangement links TRBV11-1 to TRBJ1-2, with D tentatively TRBD1 (5 bases). In germline, CDR1 is SGHAT, CDR2 FQDESV (reference sequence). The CDR3 sequence is 16 residues long. V lost 8 bases to trimming and J lost 3 bases, with 22 bases between them.

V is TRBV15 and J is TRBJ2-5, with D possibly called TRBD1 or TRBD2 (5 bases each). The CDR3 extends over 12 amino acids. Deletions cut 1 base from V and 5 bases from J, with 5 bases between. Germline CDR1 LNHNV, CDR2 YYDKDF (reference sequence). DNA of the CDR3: TGTGCCACCAGCAGAGGGGGGGAGACCCAGTACTTC. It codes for CATSRGGETQYF.

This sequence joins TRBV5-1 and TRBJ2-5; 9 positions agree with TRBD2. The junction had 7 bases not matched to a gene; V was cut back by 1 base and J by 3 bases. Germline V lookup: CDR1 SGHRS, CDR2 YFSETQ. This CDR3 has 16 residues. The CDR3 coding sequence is TGCGCCAGCAGCTTGTCTAGCGGGGAATGGGAAGAGACCCAGTACTTC. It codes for CASSLSSGEWEETQYF.

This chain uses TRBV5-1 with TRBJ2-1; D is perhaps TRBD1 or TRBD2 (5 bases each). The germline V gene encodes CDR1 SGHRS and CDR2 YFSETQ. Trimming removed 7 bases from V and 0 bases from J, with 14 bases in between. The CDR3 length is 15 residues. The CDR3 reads CASLRESSSYNEQFF. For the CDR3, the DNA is TGCGCCAGCCTCAGGGAGTCGAGCTCCTACAATGAGCAGTTCTTC.

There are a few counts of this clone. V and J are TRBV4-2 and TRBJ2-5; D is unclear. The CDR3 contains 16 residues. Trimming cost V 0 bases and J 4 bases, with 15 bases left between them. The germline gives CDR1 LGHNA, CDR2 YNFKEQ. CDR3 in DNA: TGTGCCAGCAGCCAAGATAGGAATAGATTACGAGAGACCCAGTACTTC. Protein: CASSQDRNRLRETQYF.

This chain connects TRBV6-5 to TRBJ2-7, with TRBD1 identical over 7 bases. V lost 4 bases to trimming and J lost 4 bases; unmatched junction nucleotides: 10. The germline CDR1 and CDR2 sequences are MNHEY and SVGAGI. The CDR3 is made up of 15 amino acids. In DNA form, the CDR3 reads TGTGCCAGCAGTTCCACCTGGACAGGACGGTACGAGCAGTACTTC. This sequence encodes CASSSTWTGRYEQYF.

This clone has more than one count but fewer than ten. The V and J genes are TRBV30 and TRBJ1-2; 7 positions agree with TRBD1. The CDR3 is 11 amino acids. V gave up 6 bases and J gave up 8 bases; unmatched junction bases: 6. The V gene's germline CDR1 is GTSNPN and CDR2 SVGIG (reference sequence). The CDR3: CACKGAEGYTF. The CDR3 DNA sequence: TGTGCCTGTAAGGGGGCAGAAGGCTACACCTTC.

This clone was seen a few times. The CDR3: CASSLRQNEKLFF. CDR3 DNA: TGTGCCAGCAGTTTACGGCAGAATGAAAAACTGTTTTTT. The genes are TRBV27 and TRBJ1-4, with no clear D. CDR1 and CDR2 from the germline V gene are MNHEY and SMNVEV (reference sequence). The CDR3 length is 13 residues. Trimming stripped 2 bases from V and 5 bases from J, with 6 bases between.

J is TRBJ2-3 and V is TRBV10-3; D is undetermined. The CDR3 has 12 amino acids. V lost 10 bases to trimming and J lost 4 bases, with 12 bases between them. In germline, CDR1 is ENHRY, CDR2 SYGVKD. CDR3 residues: CATQAAADTQYF. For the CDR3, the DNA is TGTGCCACCCAGGCGGCGGCAGATACGCAGTATTTT.